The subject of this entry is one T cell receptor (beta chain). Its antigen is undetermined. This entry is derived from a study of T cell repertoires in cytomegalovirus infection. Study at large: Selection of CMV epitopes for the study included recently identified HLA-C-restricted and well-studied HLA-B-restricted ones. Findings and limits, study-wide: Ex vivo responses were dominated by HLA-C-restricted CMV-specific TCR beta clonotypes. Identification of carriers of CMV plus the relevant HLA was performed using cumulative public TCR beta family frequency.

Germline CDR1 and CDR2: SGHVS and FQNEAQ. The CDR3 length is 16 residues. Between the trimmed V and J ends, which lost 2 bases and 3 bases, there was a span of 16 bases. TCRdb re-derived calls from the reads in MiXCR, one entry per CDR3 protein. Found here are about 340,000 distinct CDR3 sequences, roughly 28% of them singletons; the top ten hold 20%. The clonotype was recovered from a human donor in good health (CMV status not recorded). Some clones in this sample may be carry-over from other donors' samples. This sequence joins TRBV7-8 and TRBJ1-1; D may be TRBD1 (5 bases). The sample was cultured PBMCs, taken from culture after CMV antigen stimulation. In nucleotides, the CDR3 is TGTGCCAGCAGCTTATACGGGGCCAGGGAGGACACTGAAGCTTTCTTT. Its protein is CASSLYGAREDTEAFF.